These T cell receptor beta chains were read from a single sample in a study of shared clonotypes between healthy human individuals. Libraries were prepared by immunoSEQ multiplex PCR; TCRdb keeps only in-frame clonotypes and omits some of them. The sample lists some 1,100,000 clones, 75% to 85% occurring once. Sequenced sample: memory CD4+ T cells from PBMCs. The receptors here all came from a man in his late teens or twenties in good health. Some clones in this sample may be carry-over from other donors' samples. The CDR3 runs from the conserved cysteine through the conserved F or W. A D gene is named only where the DNA matches it firmly. A row's size may be missing; if present it is once, few, many or a size class.

V gene,J gene,clone size,D gene,CDR3 DNA,CDR3 protein
TRBV28,TRBJ2-1,.,TRBD2,TGTGCCAGCAGCTCTTATTCTTGGACTAGCGGGAGAGGGGGGCAGTTCTTC,CASSSYSWTSGRGGQFF
TRBV2,TRBJ1-1,.,.,TGTGCCAGCAGTGAAGAAGGGCGCGGGGTCTTT,CASSEEGRGVF
TRBV2,TRBJ2-7,.,.,TGTGCCAGCAGGCTAGAAAACCTCCACCCCGAGCAGTACTTC,CASRLENLHPEQYF
TRBV18,TRBJ1-5,.,.,TGTGCCAGCTCACCACCCGAAGGGAGCAATCAGCCCCAGCATTTT,CASSPPEGSNQPQHF
TRBV28,TRBJ2-1,.,.,TGTGCCAGCAGTTTAGGAGGTTCGAGCTCCTACAATGAGCAGTTCTTC,CASSLGGSSSYNEQFF
TRBV4-2,TRBJ2-7,.,TRBD2,TGTGCCAGCAGCCAAGAGCAAGGGCTAGCGGGATACGAGCAGTACTTC,CASSQEQGLAGYEQYF
TRBV4-1,TRBJ1-2,.,.,TGCGCCAGCAGCCAAGAGGAGTATGGCTACACCTTC,CASSQEEYGYTF
TRBV20-1,TRBJ1-2,few,.,TGCAGTGCTTTGGAGGTTGAAGGCTACACCTTC,CSALEVEGYTF
TRBV18,TRBJ1-5,.,TRBD1,TGTGCCAGCTCACCGGGCTCAGGGGGTCAGCCCCAGCATTTT,CASSPGSGGQPQHF
TRBV5-1,TRBJ2-5,.,TRBD1,TGCGCCAGCAGCTTGAGGGGACAGGGGGCGCGGGAGACCCAGTACTTC,CASSLRGQGARETQYF
TRBV10-3,TRBJ1-2,few,.,TGTGCCATCATGGGGTACCAGGACTATGGCTACACCTTC,CAIMGYQDYGYTF
TRBV5-1,TRBJ2-3,.,.,TGCGCCAGCAGCCCCGGACGTAACAACGCAGATACGCAGTATTTT,CASSPGRNNADTQYF
TRBV6-5,TRBJ1-5,.,TRBD1,TGTGCCAGCAGTCCCTCCGGGGACAGGATACCCCAGCATTTT,CASSPSGDRIPQHF
TRBV5-4,TRBJ1-2,.,TRBD1,TGTGCCAGCAGCTGGGACAGCAAGGGTGGCTACACCTTC,CASSWDSKGGYTF
TRBV28,TRBJ1-1,.,.,TGTGCCAGCAGGGAGCCAGGGTTAGACTTGAACACTGAAGCTTTCTTT,CASREPGLDLNTEAFF
TRBV5-1,TRBJ1-2,once,TRBD1,TGCGCCAGCAGAACCGGGACAGGGACGGCTGGCTACACCTTC,CASRTGTGTAGYTF
TRBV30,TRBJ1-4,.,.,TGTGCCTGGAGAAATGCCGCTTCGGGGAAACTGTTTTTT,CAWRNAASGKLFF
TRBV5-6,TRBJ2-3,.,TRBD2,TGTGCCAGCAGCGGCTCCGGGACTAGAATCGGCACAGATACGCAGTATTTT,CASSGSGTRIGTDTQYF
TRBV7-6,TRBJ2-7,.,.,TGTGCCAGCAGCGTTAAAACAGGGTCCGAGCAGTACTTC,CASSVKTGSEQYF
TRBV6-6,TRBJ2-1,.,.,TGTGCCAGCAGTGACAGATACAATGAGCAGTTCTTC,CASSDRYNEQFF
TRBV19,TRBJ2-3,.,.,TGTGCCACTCGTGACTTACCCACAGATACGCAGTATTTT,CATRDLPTDTQYF
TRBV6-5,TRBJ2-7,.,.,TGTGCCAGCTCCTACCCAGCGGCAGGGCAACAGTACTTC,CASSYPAAGQQYF
TRBV7-8,TRBJ2-2,.,.,TGTGCCAGCAGTGTCGGAGATTATGGCGGGGAGCTGTTTTTT,CASSVGDYGGELFF
TRBV5-1,TRBJ2-1,.,TRBD2,TGCGCCAGCAGCTGGGGACTAGCGGGAGTTGAGCAGTTCTTC,CASSWGLAGVEQFF
TRBV25-1,TRBJ2-7,.,.,TGTGCCAGCAGTGACCGGGACTTAGGCGAGCAGTACTTC,CASSDRDLGEQYF
TRBV14,TRBJ2-7,.,.,TGTGCCAGCAGCCAAGTAATGCGGAGACAGGGAGGCCACGAGCAGTACTTC,CASSQVMRRQGGHEQYF
TRBV29-1,TRBJ1-1,.,TRBD1,TGCAGCGTCCGGGGACAGGGCGACACTGAAGCTTTCTTT,CSVRGQGDTEAFF
TRBV28,TRBJ2-7,few,.,TGTGCCAGCAGTTTTAGGGCTAGCGAAGACGAGCAGTACTTC,CASSFRASEDEQYF
TRBV7-2,TRBJ2-1,.,TRBD2,TGTGCCAGCAGCTTAGAGGCGGGAGAGGGGAACAATGAGCAGTTCTTC,CASSLEAGEGNNEQFF
TRBV5-1,TRBJ2-2,few,TRBD2,TGCGCCAGCAGGCCGGTAGCGGGAGTTAGCGGGGAGCTGTTTTTT,CASRPVAGVSGELFF
TRBV11-3,TRBJ2-5,.,.,TGTGCCAGCAGCTTAGATAAGGGGGAGACCCAGTACTTC,CASSLDKGETQYF
TRBV10-3,TRBJ1-1,.,.,TGTGCCACCACGGGAGGAGGTTTGAACACTGAAGCTTTCTTT,CATTGGGLNTEAFF
TRBV30,TRBJ2-7,.,.,TGTGCCCAAGAGGGGAAGGGGTCCAACTACGAGCAGTACTTC,CAQEGKGSNYEQYF
TRBV9,TRBJ1-4,.,.,TGTGCCAGCAGCGAGGGAAACAGCGCTCCTAATGAAAAACTGTTTTTT,CASSEGNSAPNEKLFF
TRBV27,TRBJ2-3,.,TRBD2,TGTGCCAGCAGTTTAATCGGGGGAGGGAGCACAGATACGCAGTATTTT,CASSLIGGGSTDTQYF
TRBV6-5,TRBJ2-7,.,.,TGTGCCAGCAGGCGTGGTTGGGAGTCCTCCTACGAGCAGTACTTC,CASRRGWESSYEQYF
TRBV28,TRBJ2-4,.,.,TGTGCCAGCAGTTTACCACGGGGCCAGGGAAACATTCAGTACTTC,CASSLPRGQGNIQYF
TRBV4-1,TRBJ2-7,.,.,TGCGCCAGCAGCCAAGATCTAACGGGAGCAGGCTACGAGCAGTACTTC,CASSQDLTGAGYEQYF
TRBV27,TRBJ2-2,.,.,TGTGCCAGCAGTTTATGGACCGCCGGGGAGCTGTTTTTT,CASSLWTAGELFF
TRBV18,TRBJ2-1,.,.,TGTGCCAGCTCACCATTTATTCTAGACAATGAGCAGTTCTTC,CASSPFILDNEQFF
TRBV2,TRBJ1-5,.,.,TGTGCCAGCAGTGTTGGGGGATATAGCAATCAGCCCCAGCATTTT,CASSVGGYSNQPQHF
TRBV18,TRBJ1-5,few,.,TGTGCCAGCTCGGACAGCCCCACTCAGCCCCAGCATTTT,CASSDSPTQPQHF
TRBV18,TRBJ2-7,.,TRBD1,TGTGCCAGCTCACTCGGACAGGAAGCCTACGAGCAGTACTTC,CASSLGQEAYEQYF
TRBV9,TRBJ1-3,.,.,TGTGCCAGCAGCGACCGTGGTCGTCGAAACACCATATATTTT,CASSDRGRRNTIYF
TRBV28,TRBJ1-3,.,.,TGTGCCAGCACCGGGGCAGGCCAATCTGGAAACACCATATATTTT,CASTGAGQSGNTIYF
TRBV18,TRBJ2-3,.,.,TGTGCCAGCTCACCAGCAGGTGCTTTAGGCGCAGATACGCAGTATTTT,CASSPAGALGADTQYF
TRBV28,TRBJ2-6,.,TRBD1,TGTGCCAGCAGCCATAGCCGGGACAGCTCTGGGGCCAACGTCCTGACTTTC,CASSHSRDSSGANVLTF
TRBV7-6,TRBJ2-1,.,TRBD2,TGTGCCAGCAGCTCTAGCATAGCGGGAGCAGGGAATGAGCAGTTCTTC,CASSSSIAGAGNEQFF
TRBV28,TRBJ2-7,once,TRBD2,TGTGCCAGCAGTGAAGTTCTAGCGGGGATTAAACGGTACGAGCAGTACTTC,CASSEVLAGIKRYEQYF
TRBV9,TRBJ2-1,.,TRBD2,TGTGCCAGCAGCGTAGAATTCGGACTAGCGGGCCTTAATGAGCAGTTCTTC,CASSVEFGLAGLNEQFF
TRBV5-6,TRBJ2-7,once,TRBD1,TGTGCCAGCAGCTTTCAAGGGACAGGGAAGCGAGAGCAGTACTTC,CASSFQGTGKREQYF
TRBV4-2,TRBJ2-2,.,.,TGTGCCAGCAGCCAAGAGCTAGGTGGGAGAACCGGGGAGCTGTTTTTT,CASSQELGGRTGELFF
TRBV6-5,TRBJ2-7,.,TRBD2,TGTGCCAGCAGTTACATGGCTAGCGGCTCAGGGGAGCAGTACTTC,CASSYMASGSGEQYF
TRBV6-1,TRBJ1-3,.,.,TGTGCCACCAAGAACCAGGGACTCTCTGGAAACACCATATATTTT,CATKNQGLSGNTIYF
TRBV19,TRBJ2-1,few,TRBD2,TGTGCCAGTAGCCTCCGCACGGCTAGCGGGTGGAAGAATGAGCAGTTCTTC,CASSLRTASGWKNEQFF